A selection of T cell receptor beta chains follows, all from one sample in a study of blood T cell repertoires in COVID-19. TCRdb's table, derived via immunoSEQ multiplex PCR, lists solely in-frame clones and lacks some. The sample lists around 150,000 clones, 75% to 90% seen once, with 3% to 3.5% in the top ten. The sample taken for sequencing was peripheral blood. The receptors here all came from a human donor with acute or convalescent COVID-19. The donor label of this sample is uncertain. Each CDR3 is given with its conserved first and last residue. A D gene is named only where the DNA matches it firmly. Clone size, where shown, is once, few, many, or a class for clones that have expanded.

>TRBJ1-6|TRBV7-8|NA|TRBD1
CASSLASAGGNSPLHF
TGTGCCAGCAGCTTAGCCTCCGCAGGGGGGAATTCACCCCTCCACTTT
>TRBJ1-6|TRBV5-6|NA|TRBD1
CASSLVRQGRSYNSPLHF
TGTGCCAGCAGCTTGGTGCGACAGGGAAGATCTTATAATTCACCCCTCCACTTT
>TRBJ2-1|TRBV5-1|few|NA
CASSSDGSSYNEQFF
TGCGCCAGCAGCTCGGACGGGAGCTCCTACAATGAGCAGTTCTTC
>TRBJ1-2|TRBV11-3|NA|TRBD1
CASSSRAAGGPYGYTF
TGTGCCAGCAGCTCACGAGCGGCAGGGGGCCCCTATGGCTACACCTTC
>TRBJ2-1|TRBV6-5|NA|NA
CASIFGSDNYNEQFF
TGTGCCAGCATATTTGGGTCAGACAACTACAATGAGCAGTTCTTC
>TRBJ2-2|TRBV19|few|NA
CASSILHLNTGELFF
TGTGCCAGTAGTATCCTTCATCTAAACACCGGGGAGCTGTTTTTT
>TRBJ1-6|TRBV7-2|NA|NA
CASSLTYNSPLHF
TGTGCCAGCAGCTTAACTTATAATTCACCCCTCCACTTT
>TRBJ2-7|TRBV15|NA|NA
CATSLRMRHEQYF
TGTGCCACCAGCCTACGTATGAGGCACGAGCAGTACTTC
>TRBJ2-7|TRBV7-9|NA|TRBD1
CASSVAGGAYEQYF
TGTGCCAGCAGCGTGGCAGGGGGCGCCTACGAGCAGTACTTC
>TRBJ2-5|TRBV7-2|NA|NA
CASSLGQNQETQYF
TGTGCCAGCAGCTTAGGCCAGAACCAAGAGACCCAGTACTTC
>TRBJ1-5|TRBV27|NA|NA
CAPGMGGWPQPQHF
TGTGCCCCGGGAATGGGGGGTTGGCCTCAGCCCCAGCATTTT
>TRBJ1-6|TRBV5-6|NA|NA
CASSLDPVLYNSPLHF
TGTGCCAGCAGCTTGGATCCCGTACTCTATAATTCACCCCTCCACTTT
>TRBJ2-1|TRBV3-1/TRBV3-2|NA|TRBD1
CASSQDRGYYNEQFF
TGTGCCAGCAGCCAAGACAGGGGGTACTACAATGAGCAGTTCTTC
>TRBJ1-4|TRBV10-2|NA|TRBD1
CASSRQGHEKLFF
TGCGCCAGCAGTCGACAGGGCCATGAAAAACTGTTTTTT
>TRBJ1-5|TRBV4-1|NA|TRBD1
CASSDRDSRNQPQHF
TGCGCCAGCAGCGACCGGGACAGCCGGAATCAGCCCCAGCATTTT
>TRBJ1-1|TRBV6-6|NA|TRBD1
CASRARGQSEAFF
TGTGCCAGCAGGGCCAGGGGGCAATCTGAAGCTTTCTTT
>TRBJ2-1|TRBV9|NA|TRBD2
CASSVGGGSYNEQFF
TGTGCCAGCAGCGTAGGGGGGGGCTCCTACAATGAGCAGTTCTTC
>TRBJ1-5|TRBV6-5|NA|TRBD1
CASTDRGHQPQHF
TGTGCCAGCACGGACAGGGGGCATCAGCCCCAGCATTTT
>TRBJ1-2|TRBV4-1|NA|TRBD1
CASSQGRTGGGYGYTF
TGCGCCAGCAGCCAAGGGAGGACAGGGGGAGGCTATGGCTACACCTTC
>TRBJ1-3|TRBV7-9|NA|TRBD1
CASSDPRAGTAGNTIYF
TGTGCCAGCAGCGATCCTAGGGCCGGGACAGCTGGAAACACCATATATTTT
>TRBJ1-6|TRBV6-5|few|NA
CASSPGMGNSPLHF
TGTGCCAGCAGTCCCGGGATGGGGAATTCACCCCTCCACTTT
>TRBJ2-2|TRBV3-1/TRBV3-2|NA|TRBD2
CASSPFPSGGVSVLGGELFF
TGTGCCAGCAGCCCCTTCCCTAGCGGGGGGGTCTCCGTCTTGGGCGGGGAGCTGTTTTTT
>TRBJ1-2|TRBV6-5|NA|TRBD1
CASSYSNRGRGGYTF
TGTGCCAGCAGTTACTCGAACAGGGGTCGAGGTGGCTACACCTTC
>TRBJ1-1|TRBV6-4|NA|NA
CASSAFSGTEAFF
TGTGCCAGCAGTGCCTTCTCGGGCACTGAAGCTTTCTTT
>TRBJ2-6|TRBV13|NA|TRBD1
CASRRGGAISGANVLTF
TGTGCCAGCCGCAGAGGGGGCGCCATCTCTGGGGCCAACGTCCTGACTTTC
>TRBJ1-2|TRBV18|NA|TRBD1
CASSLTGDGYTF
TGTGCCAGCTCACTGACAGGGGATGGCTACACCTTC
>TRBJ1-1|TRBV27|few|NA
CASSFGVGTEAFF
TGTGCCAGCAGTTTCGGGGTGGGCACTGAAGCTTTCTTT
>TRBJ1-1|TRBV19|NA|NA
CASTLGAVNTEAFF
TGTGCCAGTACTCTAGGGGCGGTGAACACTGAAGCTTTCTTT
>TRBJ1-6|TRBV3-1/TRBV3-2|NA|NA
CASSQGGGPGRGSPLHF
TGTGCCAGCAGCCAGGGAGGGGGGCCCGGGCGCGGTTCACCCCTCCACTTT
>TRBJ1-1|TRBV7-9|NA|TRBD1
CASSLVGTGRMNTEAFF
TGTGCCAGCAGCTTAGTAGGGACAGGAAGAATGAACACTGAAGCTTTCTTT
>TRBJ2-3|TRBV5-1|NA|TRBD2
CASSFTSGGTDTQYF
TGCGCCAGCAGCTTCACTAGCGGGGGCACAGATACGCAGTATTTT
>TRBJ1-5|TRBV5-8|NA|TRBD1
CASSWRQGWQPQHF
TGTGCCAGCAGCTGGCGACAGGGTTGGCAGCCCCAGCATTTT
>TRBJ1-6|TRBV18|NA|TRBD1
CASSPTGINSPLHF
TGTGCCAGCTCACCGACAGGGATCAATTCACCCCTCCACTTT